This T cell receptor beta chain is from a study of shared T cell receptors in the human thymus. This clone showed up just once. The CDR3 has 18 residues. Germline V gene sequence: CDR1 SGHDN, CDR2 FVKESK. The V gene lost 0 bases and the J gene lost 2 bases, with 17 bases spanning the gap. TCRdb's copy holds only in-frame clones and misses some; the assay was immunoSEQ multiplex PCR. Of some 700,000 clones detected, 70% to 90% appear once; the ten largest clones hold 0.0085% to 0.012%. The same sample was also used in a study of human thymus T cells. That investigation notes: The study used thymus tissue resected during corrective heart surgery. Related reports documented highly overlapping thymic repertoires among unrelated individuals.

Sequencing was performed on thymocytes. This chain uses TRBV14 with TRBJ1-3; maybe TRBD1 (5 bases). This TCR came from a boy less than two years old with a congenital heart defect. The CDR3 DNA sequence: TGTGCCAGCAGCCAAGAACGACAGTCCCCTGGGGCTGGAAACACCATATATTTT. Encoded protein: CASSQERQSPGAGNTIYF. Full variable domain (remainder filled in from reference TRBV14 and TRBJ1-3): EAGVTQFPSHSVIEKGQTVTLRCDPISGHDNLYWYRRVMGKEIKFLLHFVKESKQDESGMPNNRFLAERTGGTYSTLKVQPAELEDSGVYFCASSQERQSPGAGNTIYFGEGSWLTVV.